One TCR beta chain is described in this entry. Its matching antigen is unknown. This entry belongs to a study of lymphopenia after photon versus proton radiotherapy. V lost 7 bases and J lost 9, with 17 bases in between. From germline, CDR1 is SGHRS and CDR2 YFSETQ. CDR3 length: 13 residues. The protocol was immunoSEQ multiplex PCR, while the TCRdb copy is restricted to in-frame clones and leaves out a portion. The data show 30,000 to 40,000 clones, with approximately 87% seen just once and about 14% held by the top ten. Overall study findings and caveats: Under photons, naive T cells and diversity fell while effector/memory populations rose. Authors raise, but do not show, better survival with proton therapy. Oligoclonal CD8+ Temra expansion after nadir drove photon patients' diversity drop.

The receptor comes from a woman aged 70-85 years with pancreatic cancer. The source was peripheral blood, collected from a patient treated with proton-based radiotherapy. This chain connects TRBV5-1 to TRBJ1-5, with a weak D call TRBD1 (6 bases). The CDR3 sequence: CASSKGEGWPQHF. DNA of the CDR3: TGCGCCAGCTCGAAGGGGGAAGGGTGGCCCCAGCATTTT.